The 23 T cell receptor beta chains reported below all come from one sample, sequenced in a study of early T cells in non-severe SARS-CoV-2 infection. TCRdb reprocessed the 5' RACE reads with MiXCR, giving one entry per CDR3 protein. The sample has some 56,000 distinct CDR3 sequences; about 11% are singletons. The sample taken for sequencing was whole blood. The receptors derive from an adult who was a healthcare worker with PCR-confirmed SARS-CoV-2 infection or an uninfected control (not recorded which).

The chain employs TRBV7-2 and TRBJ2-7; D unresolved. V lost 1 base to trimming and J lost 2 bases, with 12 bases between them. CDR3 size: 15 residues. Per the germline V gene, CDR1 is SGHTA and CDR2 is FQGNSA. In nucleotides, the CDR3 is TGTGCCAGCAGCTTAGATGGGGTTACCCCCTACGAGCAGTACTTC. Translation gives CASSLDGVTPYEQYF. The full variable domain, rest sourced from reference TRBV7-2 and TRBJ2-7, is GAGVSQSPSNKVTEKGKDVELRCDPISGHTALYWYRQSLGQGLEFLIYFQGNSAPDKSGLPSDRFSAERTGGSVSTLTIQRTQQEDSAVYLCASSLDGVTPYEQYFGPGTRLTVT.

This clonotype came up many times. The CDR3 coding sequence is TGCGCCAGCAGCTTGGGGGTCACTAATGAAAAACTGTTTTTT. Its translation is CASSLGVTNEKLFF. The V gene is TRBV5-1, the J gene TRBJ1-4, with D hard to call. V was clipped by 0 bases and J by 2 bases, with 5 bases between them. Germline V lookup: CDR1 SGHRS, CDR2 YFSETQ. The CDR3 runs 14 residues.

The chain couples TRBV20-1 to TRBJ2-5, with a possible D match to TRBD2 (6 bases). The CDR3 contains 14 residues. The V and J ends lost 3 bases and 6 bases respectively, with 17 bases between them. Germline V CDR1 and CDR2: DFQATT, SNEGSKA (reference sequence). As DNA, the CDR3 is TGCAGTGCTAGCGGGGGAGTGGTGGGGAAGACCCAGTACTTC. Amino acid sequence: CSASGGVVGKTQYF.

The chain carries TRBV15 and TRBJ2-7; D is undetermined. Trimming cost V 0 bases and J 2 bases, with 8 bases left between them. The CDR3 is 14 amino acids. CDR1 and CDR2 (germline): LNHNV, YYDKDF (reference sequence). In nucleotides, the CDR3 is TGTGCCACCAGCAGAGATTTAGGTCCCTACGAGCAGTACTTC. Its protein product is CATSRDLGPYEQYF.

This chain joins TRBV27 and TRBJ2-1, with TRBD1 matching over 8 bases. The junction had 1 base not matched to a gene; V was cut back by 6 bases and J by 6 bases. The germline CDR1 and CDR2 sequences are MNHEY and SMNVEV (reference sequence). This CDR3 spans 12 amino acids. The CDR3 sequence: CASSRGLNEQFF. CDR3 DNA sequence: TGTGCCAGCAGCAGGGGGCTCAATGAGCAGTTCTTC.

This clonotype was counted ten times or more. This rearrangement joins TRBV7-9 to TRBJ2-3, with 8 bases aligning to TRBD2. V shed 1 base and J 6 bases; nucleotides not matched to a gene: 9. The CDR3 has 16 residues. The germline V gene encodes CDR1 SEHNR and CDR2 FQNEAQ (reference sequence). Here the CDR3 DNA reads TGTGCCAGCAGCTTAGGAGTAGCGGGGCATCCCGATACGCAGTATTTT. Translated, it gives CASSLGVAGHPDTQYF.

The CDR3 loop is CASSLLLAGVIYEQYF. The CDR3, as DNA: TGTGCCAGCAGCCTCCTTCTAGCGGGAGTAATTTACGAGCAGTACTTC. This chain links TRBV27 with TRBJ2-7; 10 bases are a match to TRBD2. The V gene end was trimmed by 6 bases and the J gene end by 4 bases; junction bases not matched to a gene: 12. The CDR3 has 16 residues. Per the germline V gene, CDR1 is MNHEY and CDR2 is SMNVEV (reference sequence).

This clonotype was counted many times. This chain links TRBV30 with TRBJ1-1, with 7 bases that match TRBD1. V trimming: 4 bases; J trimming: 2 bases; junction bases outside the gene matches: 7. CDR3 length equals 14 residues. Germline lookup yields CDR1 GTSNPN and CDR2 SVGIG (reference sequence). In DNA, the CDR3 is TGTGCCTGGACTCGGGACAGCTCAAACACTGAAGCTTTCTTT. This translates into CAWTRDSSNTEAFF.

The V call is TRBV11-3, the J call TRBJ2-1, with 9 bases that match TRBD2. The CDR3 has 15 amino acids. Looked up from germline, CDR1 is SGHNT and CDR2 is YENEEA. V shed 5 bases, J shed 9 bases, and the junction held 11 bases outside the gene matches. The CDR3 region has the DNA TGTGCCAGCAGCGCGGAAACCGGGACTAGCTTTGAGCAGTTCTTC. This gives the protein CASSAETGTSFEQFF. Based on the CDR3 plus reference TRBV11-3 and TRBJ2-1, the full variable domain is EAGVVQSPRYKIIEKKQPVAFWCNPISGHNTLYWYLQNLGQGPELLIRYENEEAVDDSQLPKDRFSAERLKGVDSTLKIQPAELGDSAVYLCASSAETGTSFEQFFGPGTRLTVL.

The chain couples TRBV7-9 to TRBJ1-2, with D perhaps TRBD1 (6 bases). Germline V lookup: CDR1 SEHNR, CDR2 FQNEAQ (reference sequence). V was trimmed by 1 base and J by 8 bases, leaving 14 bases between them. The CDR3 is 14 residues long. The CDR3 loop reads CASSLDRTEGGYTF. The CDR3 bases are TGTGCCAGCAGCTTAGATAGGACAGAAGGAGGCTACACCTTC. The whole variable domain, remainder taken from reference TRBV7-9 and TRBJ1-2, is DTGVSQNPRHKITKRGQNVTFRCDPISEHNRLYWYRQTLGQGPEFLTYFQNEAQLEKSRLLSDRFSAERPKGSFSTLEIQRTEQGDSAMYLCASSLDRTEGGYTFGSGTRLTVV.

The CDR3 region has the DNA TGCAGTGCTAGGGCGTACTCCTACAATGAGCAGTTCTTC. It specifies CSARAYSYNEQFF. This rearrangement joins TRBV20-1 to TRBJ2-1; no clear D gene. In germline, CDR1 is DFQATT, CDR2 SNEGSKA (reference sequence). The CDR3 is 13 residues long. The V and J ends lost 3 bases and 0 bases respectively, with 6 bases between them.

This clonotype was counted at least ten times. V gene TRBV28 combines with J gene TRBJ2-6; D is possibly TRBD2 (6 bases). This CDR3 is built from 15 residues. Trimming took off 3 bases at V and 3 bases at J, with 9 bases between the two ends. The germline V gene encodes CDR1 MDHEN and CDR2 SYDVKM. CDR3 nucleotide sequence: TGTGCCAGCAGTTTGTCCGGGAGTGGGGCCAACGTCCTGACTTTC. Translating it yields CASSLSGSGANVLTF.

This clonotype has at least ten counts. The J gene is TRBJ1-1, the V gene TRBV18, with a tentative D call TRBD1 (5 bases). CDR1 is KGHSH, CDR2 LQKENI, per germline. The CDR3 spans 16 residues. Trimming shortened V by 3 bases and J by 1 base, and 15 bases separated the two germline ends. The CDR3 region is CASSPNPGPKNTEAFF. The CDR3 DNA follows: TGTGCCAGCTCACCCAACCCGGGGCCTAAGAACACTGAAGCTTTCTTT.

This clonotype has ten or more counts. The rearrangement links TRBV14 to TRBJ2-5; D perhaps matches TRBD2 (5 bases). The CDR3 sequence is 14 residues long. CDR1 SGHDN and CDR2 FVKESK come from the germline V gene. Trimming removed 4 bases from V and 2 bases from J, with 11 bases in between. The CDR3 reads CASSPGLRQETQYF. The CDR3 bases are TGTGCCAGCAGCCCAGGACTGAGACAAGAGACCCAGTACTTC.

Regarding this clonotype: Given a much more abundant clone one base away, this may be a read error. The chain uses TRBV20-1 and TRBJ2-7; D is undetermined. This CDR3 spans 15 amino acids. The V gene's germline CDR1 is DFQATT and CDR2 SNEGSKA (reference sequence). Trimming took 3 bases from V and 1 from J, leaving 16 bases between them. This CDR3 reads CSASLEQNPSYEQYF. CDR3 in DNA: TGCAGTGCTAGTTTGGAACAGAACCCATCCTACGAGCAGTACTTC.

The table lists this clonotype with many counts. The chain uses TRBV3-1 and TRBJ2-7, with TRBD2 matching over 7 bases. The CDR3 totals 15 residues. The junction had 6 bases not matched to a gene; V was cut back by 4 bases and J by 0 bases. In germline, CDR1 is LGHDT, CDR2 YNNKEL (reference sequence). Written as DNA, the CDR3 is TGTGCCAGCAGCCCCCCGGGCGGGAGCTCCTACGAGCAGTACTTC. It codes for CASSPPGGSSYEQYF.

The gene calls are TRBV9 and TRBJ1-3; D uncertain. Germline V gene lookup returns CDR1 SGDLS and CDR2 YYNGEE. V lost 3 bases to trimming and J lost 0 bases, with 10 bases between them. The CDR3 is 15 amino acids. The CDR3 sequence is CASSAAYLSGNTIYF. The CDR3 DNA sequence: TGTGCCAGCAGCGCCGCTTACCTCTCTGGAAACACCATATATTTT.

This clonotype was seen ten or more times. The genes are TRBV5-3 and TRBJ1-2; 9 bases agree with TRBD1. TRBV5-3 qualifies as an ORF whose function is uncertain. The junction had 13 bases not matched to a gene; V was cut back by 4 bases and J by 0 bases. The CDR3 has 18 amino acids. The CDR3 sequence is CARSILPGQGLANYGYTF. CDR3 nucleotide sequence: TGTGCCAGAAGCATTCTCCCGGGACAGGGATTGGCTAACTATGGCTACACCTTC.

This clonotype was detected ten times or more. The chain links TRBV6-5 to TRBJ1-2; TRBD1 matches 8 bases. The V gene's germline CDR1 is MNHEY and CDR2 SVGAGI. The CDR3 is 17 amino acids. V was pared by 1 base and J by 4 bases, with 11 bases of the junction left unmatched. This CDR3 is CASSYFPRTGRSYGYTF. As DNA, the CDR3 is TGTGCCAGCAGTTACTTTCCACGGACAGGGAGAAGCTATGGCTACACCTTC.

This chain uses TRBV5-1 with TRBJ2-5, with D maybe TRBD1 (5 bases). This CDR3 comprises 14 residues. V lost 0 bases, J lost 0 bases, and 6 bases lay in between. The germline CDR1 and CDR2 sequences are SGHRS and YFSETQ. The CDR3 DNA follows: TGCGCCAGCAGCTTGGCAGGGAACCAAGAGACCCAGTACTTC. Protein product: CASSLAGNQETQYF. The whole variable domain, remainder taken from reference TRBV5-1 and TRBJ2-5, is KAGVTQTPRYLIKTRGQQVTLSCSPISGHRSVSWYQQTPGQGLQFLFEYFSETQRNKGNFPGRFSGRQFSNSRSEMNVSTLELGDSALYLCASSLAGNQETQYFGPGTRLLVL.

This clonotype was observed a handful of times. The chain combines TRBV7-9 with TRBJ1-1, with 8 bases matching TRBD1. The germline V gene has CDR1 SEHNR and CDR2 FQNEAQ (reference sequence). The ends lost 5 bases at V and 1 base at J; junction bases unmatched: 6. The length of the CDR3 is 15 residues. CDR3 residues: CASSPGDRGNTEAFF. The CDR3 DNA is TGTGCCAGCAGCCCTGGTGACAGGGGGAACACTGAAGCTTTCTTT.

This clonotype was observed at least ten times. J is TRBJ1-3 and V is TRBV7-3, with TRBD1 as a possible D gene (5 bases). Trimming left V 5 bases short and J 2 bases short, with 13 bases between. Germline-derived CDR1 and CDR2 are SGHTA and FQGTGA. The CDR3 is made up of 15 amino acids. The CDR3 loop is CASSLGGGAGNTIYF. For the CDR3, the DNA is TGTGCCAGCAGCCTAGGCGGGGGAGCTGGAAACACCATATATTTT.

This clonotype was observed many times. This CDR3 is CASSLPGTSGSGDTQYF. The CDR3 bases are TGTGCCAGCAGTTTACCAGGGACTAGCGGGAGTGGAGATACGCAGTATTTT. This chain uses TRBV12-3 or TRBV12-4 with TRBJ2-3; 14 nucleotides match TRBD2. V gave up 2 bases and J gave up 5 bases; unmatched junction bases: 6. The CDR3 sequence is 17 residues long.